This TCR beta chain comes out of a study of T cell responses to AZD1222 COVID-19 vaccine. Repertoires were generated with immunoSEQ multiplex PCR, while TCRdb's copy carries only in-frame clones and drops some. The sample yields about 94,000 clones, approximately 91% seen once. The ends were cut back, 6 bases at V and 0 bases at J, with 18 bases in the middle. The CDR3 extends over 18 amino acids. The germline CDR1 and CDR2 sequences are SNHLY and FYNNEI. The rearrangement uses TRBV2 and TRBJ1-6; weak D call: TRBD1 (5 bases). The TCR originated in an adult in good health. Sequenced here: peripheral blood, sampled on day 0 of AZD1222 vaccination. CDR3 loop: CASRFATVGGSYNSPLHF. In DNA, the CDR3 is TGTGCCAGCAGGTTTGCCACGGTTGGGGGCTCCTATAATTCACCCCTCCACTTT.